The 6 T cell receptor beta chains given below trace back to one sample, sequenced in a study of blood T cell repertoires in COVID-19. Clones were read by immunoSEQ multiplex PCR, and TCRdb kept only the in-frame ones, dropping some. The data contain fewer than 200,000 clones, approximately 90% of them singletons. The source material was peripheral blood. The receptors originated from a woman between 55 and 75 years old who had recovered from COVID-19.

The V gene is TRBV5-6, the J gene TRBJ2-3, with TRBD1 identical over 10 bases. The germline CDR1 and CDR2 sequences are SGHDT and YYEEEE. Trimming removed 4 bases from V and 3 bases from J; junction bases left unmatched: 8. The CDR3 has 16 amino acids. CDR3 sequence (DNA): TGTGCCAGCAGCCCCTCGACAGGGGGCGGGACAGATACGCAGTATTTT. It is translated as CASSPSTGGGTDTQYF. Using reference TRBV5-6 and TRBJ2-3 for the parts outside the CDR3, the full variable domain is DAGVTQSPTHLIKTRGQQVTLRCSPKSGHDTVSWYQQALGQGPQFIFQYYEEEERQRGNFPDRFSGHQFPNYSSELNVNALLLGDSALYLCASSPSTGGGTDTQYFGPGTRLTVL.

The chain employs TRBV5-1 and TRBJ2-1; 8 nucleotides match TRBD1. From germline, CDR1 is SGHRS and CDR2 YFSETQ. The CDR3 is 14 amino acids. Germline trimming cut 2 bases from V and 6 bases from J; bases unmatched to any gene: 4. The CDR3 nucleotides are TGCGCCAGCAGCTTATTACAGGGGGTCAATGAGCAGTTCTTC. Translating gives CASSLLQGVNEQFF.

The chain employs TRBV19 and TRBJ1-5, with D perhaps TRBD1 (6 bases). The CDR3 covers 16 residues. Germline assignment: CDR1 LNHDA and CDR2 SQIVND (reference sequence). V lost 5 bases and J 7 bases, leaving 21 bases between the germline ends. CDR3 sequence: CASSPPLGGALQPQHF. In DNA form, the CDR3 reads TGTGCCAGTAGTCCCCCGTTAGGGGGGGCATTGCAGCCCCAGCATTTT.

The rearrangement links TRBV6-5 to TRBJ2-1, with unresolved D. The germline V and J ends were trimmed by 5 bases and 4 bases, with 12 bases remaining between them. The CDR3 contains 14 residues. Germline lookup yields CDR1 MNHEY and CDR2 SVGAGI. CDR3 residues: CASSLLELYNEQFF. CDR3 nucleotide sequence: TGTGCCAGCAGTCTGCTAGAGCTTTACAATGAGCAGTTCTTC.

The V gene is TRBV11-2, the J gene TRBJ2-7, with a possible D match to TRBD1 (5 bases). Trimming removed 1 base at V and 2 bases at J, with 18 bases between. In germline, CDR1 is SGHAT, CDR2 FQNNGV. This CDR3 contains 17 residues. The CDR3 is CASSLALSSRAPYEQYF. CDR3 in DNA: TGTGCCAGCAGCTTAGCGCTTTCCTCCAGGGCACCCTACGAGCAGTACTTC.

Regarding this clone: Compared with germline, one end of the junction differs, possibly owing to a read error. The same CDR3 also results from other DNA sequences found in this sample. The chain combines TRBV5-6 with TRBJ1-2, with TRBD1 identical over 9 bases. Per the germline V gene, CDR1 is SGHDT and CDR2 is YYEEEE. The CDR3 is 15 amino acids. The chain's CDR3 is CASSPTGGAGYGYTF. CDR3 nucleotide sequence: TGTGCAAGCAGCCCCACAGGGGGCGCAGGGTATGGCTACACCTTC.